The clone carrying this TCR beta chain was seen a few times. One end of the junction does not line up with germline, which may come from a read error. The entry originates in a study of T cell repertoires in aging, cancer and after chemotherapy. TCR beta rearrangements were amplified from peripheral blood genomic DNA. TRB rearrangements spanning V, D and J were amplified using mixed TRB-A/B primers. TCRdb independently ran MiXCR on the multiplex PCR reads; one entry per CDR3 protein. The table lists more than 2,500 distinct CDR3 sequences, 42% of them singletons. The germline V gene encodes CDR1 LNHNV and CDR2 YYDKDF (reference sequence). There are 17 residues in the CDR3.

This receptor was identified in a human donor with a blood cancer. The sample was blood. This chain connects TRBV15 to TRBJ2-5; 12 bases align to TRBD2. The CDR3 coding sequence is TGTGCCACCAGCAGAACTCGGGGGACTAGCGGGCAAGGGACCCAGTACTTC. Protein product: CATSRTRGTSGQGTQYF.